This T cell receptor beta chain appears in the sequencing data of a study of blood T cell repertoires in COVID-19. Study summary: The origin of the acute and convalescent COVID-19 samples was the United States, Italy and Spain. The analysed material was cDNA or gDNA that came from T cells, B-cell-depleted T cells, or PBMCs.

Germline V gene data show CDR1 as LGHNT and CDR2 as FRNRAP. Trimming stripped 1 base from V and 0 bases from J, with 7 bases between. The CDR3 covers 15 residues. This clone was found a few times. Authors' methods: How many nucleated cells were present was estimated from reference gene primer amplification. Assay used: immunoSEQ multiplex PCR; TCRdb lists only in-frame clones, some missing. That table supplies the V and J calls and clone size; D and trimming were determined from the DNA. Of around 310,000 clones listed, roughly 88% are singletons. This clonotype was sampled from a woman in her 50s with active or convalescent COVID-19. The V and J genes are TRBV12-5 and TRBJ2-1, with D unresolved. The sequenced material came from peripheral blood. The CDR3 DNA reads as TGTGCTAGTGGTTTGGACAGCCTCTCCTACAATGAGCAGTTCTTC. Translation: CASGLDSLSYNEQFF.